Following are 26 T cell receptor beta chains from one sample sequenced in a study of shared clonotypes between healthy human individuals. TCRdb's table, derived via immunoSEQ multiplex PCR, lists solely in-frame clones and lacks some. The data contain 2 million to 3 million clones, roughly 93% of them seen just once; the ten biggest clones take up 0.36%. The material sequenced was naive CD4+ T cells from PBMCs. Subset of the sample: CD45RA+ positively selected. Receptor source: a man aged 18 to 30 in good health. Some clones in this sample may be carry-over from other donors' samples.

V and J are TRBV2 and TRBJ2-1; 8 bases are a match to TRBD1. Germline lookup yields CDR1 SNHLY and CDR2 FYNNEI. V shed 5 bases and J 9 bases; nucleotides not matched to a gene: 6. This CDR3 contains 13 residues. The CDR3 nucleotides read TGTGCCAGCAGTTTTCCAGGGGGCGGTGAGCAGTTCTTC. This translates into CASSFPGGGEQFF.

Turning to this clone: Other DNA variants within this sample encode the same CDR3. DNA of the CDR3: TGCGCCAGCAGCTTGGCCCCCGGGTACGAGCAGTACTTC. It specifies CASSLAPGYEQYF. The rearrangement joins TRBV5-1 to TRBJ2-7; D ambiguous. CDR1 is SGHRS, CDR2 YFSETQ, per germline. The length of the CDR3 is 13 residues. V was clipped by 0 bases and J by 4 bases, with 8 bases between them.

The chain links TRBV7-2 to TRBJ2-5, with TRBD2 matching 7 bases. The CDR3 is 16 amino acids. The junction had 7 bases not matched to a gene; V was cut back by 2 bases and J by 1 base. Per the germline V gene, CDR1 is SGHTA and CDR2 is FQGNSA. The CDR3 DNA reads TGTGCCAGCAGCTTATCGGCGACTAGCCGCCAAGAGACCCAGTACTTC. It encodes CASSLSATSRQETQYF. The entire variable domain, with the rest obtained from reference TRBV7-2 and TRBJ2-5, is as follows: GAGVSQSPSNKVTEKGKDVELRCDPISGHTALYWYRQSLGQGLEFLIYFQGNSAPDKSGLPSDRFSAERTGGSVSTLTIQRTQQEDSAVYLCASSLSATSRQETQYFGPGTRLLVL.

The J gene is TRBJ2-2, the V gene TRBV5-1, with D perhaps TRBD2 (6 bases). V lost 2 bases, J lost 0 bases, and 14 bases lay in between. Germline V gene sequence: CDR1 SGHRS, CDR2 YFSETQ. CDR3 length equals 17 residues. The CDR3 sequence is CASSLGGGTANTGELFF. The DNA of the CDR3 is TGCGCCAGCAGCTTAGGTGGCGGGACTGCGAACACCGGGGAGCTGTTTTTT.

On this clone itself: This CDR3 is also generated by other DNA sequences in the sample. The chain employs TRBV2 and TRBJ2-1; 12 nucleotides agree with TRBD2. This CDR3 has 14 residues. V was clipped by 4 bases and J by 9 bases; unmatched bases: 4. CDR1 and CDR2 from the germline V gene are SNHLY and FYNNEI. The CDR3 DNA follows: TGTGCCAGCAGTGGACTAGCGGGAGCAGGTGAGCAGTTCTTC. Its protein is CASSGLAGAGEQFF.

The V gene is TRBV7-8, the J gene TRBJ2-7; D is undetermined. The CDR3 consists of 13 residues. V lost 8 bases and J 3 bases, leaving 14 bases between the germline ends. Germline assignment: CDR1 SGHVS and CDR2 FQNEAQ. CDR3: CASHSGKGYEQYF. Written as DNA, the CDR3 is TGTGCCAGCCACTCAGGAAAGGGCTACGAGCAGTACTTC.

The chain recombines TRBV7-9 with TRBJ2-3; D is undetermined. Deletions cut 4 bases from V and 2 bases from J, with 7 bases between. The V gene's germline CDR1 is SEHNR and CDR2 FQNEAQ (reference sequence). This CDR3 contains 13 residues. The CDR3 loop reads CASSYSITDTQYF. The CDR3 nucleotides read TGTGCCAGCAGCTACTCAATCACAGATACGCAGTATTTT.

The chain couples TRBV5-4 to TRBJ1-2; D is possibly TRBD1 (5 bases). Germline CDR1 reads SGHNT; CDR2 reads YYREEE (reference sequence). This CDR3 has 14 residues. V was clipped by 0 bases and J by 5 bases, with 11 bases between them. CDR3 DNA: TGTGCCAGCAGCTTGGCACGGACACAATATGGCTACACCTTC. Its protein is CASSLARTQYGYTF. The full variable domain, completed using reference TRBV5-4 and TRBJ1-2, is ETGVTQSPTHLIKTRGQQVTLRCSSQSGHNTVSWYQQALGQGPQFIFQYYREEENGRGNFPPRFSGLQFPNYSSELNVNALELDDSALYLCASSLARTQYGYTFGSGTRLTVV.

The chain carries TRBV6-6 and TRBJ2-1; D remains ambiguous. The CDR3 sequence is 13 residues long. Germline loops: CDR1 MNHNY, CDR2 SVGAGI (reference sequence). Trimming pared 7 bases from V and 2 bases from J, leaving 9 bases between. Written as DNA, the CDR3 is TGTGCCAGCAAGAACGGACCCTACAATGAGCAGTTCTTC. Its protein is CASKNGPYNEQFF.

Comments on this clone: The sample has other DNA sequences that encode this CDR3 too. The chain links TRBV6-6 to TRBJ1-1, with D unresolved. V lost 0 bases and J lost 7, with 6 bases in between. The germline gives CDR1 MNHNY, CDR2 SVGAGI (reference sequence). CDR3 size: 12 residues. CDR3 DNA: TGTGCCAGCAGTTACTCGCGGGGTGAAGCTTTCTTT. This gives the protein CASSYSRGEAFF.

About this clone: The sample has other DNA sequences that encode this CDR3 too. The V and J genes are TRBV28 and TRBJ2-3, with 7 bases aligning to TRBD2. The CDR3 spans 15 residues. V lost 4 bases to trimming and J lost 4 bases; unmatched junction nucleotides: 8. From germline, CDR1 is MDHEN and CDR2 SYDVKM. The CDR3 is CASSSSGAGADTQYF. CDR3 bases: TGTGCCAGCAGTTCTAGCGGTGCGGGCGCAGATACGCAGTATTTT.

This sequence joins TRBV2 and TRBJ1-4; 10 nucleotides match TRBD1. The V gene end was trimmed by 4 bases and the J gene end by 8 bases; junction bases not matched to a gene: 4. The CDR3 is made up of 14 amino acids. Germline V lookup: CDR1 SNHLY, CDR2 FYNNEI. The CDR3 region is CASSVDRGHEKLFF. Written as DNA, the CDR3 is TGTGCCAGCAGTGTCGACAGGGGGCACGAAAAACTGTTTTTT.

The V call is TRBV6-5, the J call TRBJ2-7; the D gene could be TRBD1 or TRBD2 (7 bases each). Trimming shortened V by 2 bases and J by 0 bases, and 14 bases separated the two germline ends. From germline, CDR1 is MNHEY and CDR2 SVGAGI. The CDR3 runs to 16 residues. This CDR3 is CASSYGRGDSSYEQYF. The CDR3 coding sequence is TGTGCCAGCAGTTACGGGAGGGGGGACAGCTCCTACGAGCAGTACTTC.

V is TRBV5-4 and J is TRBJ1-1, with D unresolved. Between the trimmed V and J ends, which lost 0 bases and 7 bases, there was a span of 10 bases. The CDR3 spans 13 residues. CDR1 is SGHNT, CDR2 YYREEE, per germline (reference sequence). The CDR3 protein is CASSLAGRVEAFF. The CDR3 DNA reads TGTGCCAGCAGCTTGGCTGGGCGGGTTGAAGCTTTCTTT.

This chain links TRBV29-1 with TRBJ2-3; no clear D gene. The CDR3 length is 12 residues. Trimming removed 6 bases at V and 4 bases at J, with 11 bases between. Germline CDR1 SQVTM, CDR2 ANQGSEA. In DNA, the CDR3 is TGCAGCGTCGGATATAGCCCAGATACGCAGTATTTT. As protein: CSVGYSPDTQYF.

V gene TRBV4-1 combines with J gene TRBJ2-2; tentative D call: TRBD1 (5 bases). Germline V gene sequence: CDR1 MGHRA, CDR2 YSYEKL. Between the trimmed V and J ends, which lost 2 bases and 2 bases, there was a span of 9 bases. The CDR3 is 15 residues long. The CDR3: CASSQPDRNTGELFF. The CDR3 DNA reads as TGCGCCAGCAGCCAACCTGACAGAAACACCGGGGAGCTGTTTTTT.

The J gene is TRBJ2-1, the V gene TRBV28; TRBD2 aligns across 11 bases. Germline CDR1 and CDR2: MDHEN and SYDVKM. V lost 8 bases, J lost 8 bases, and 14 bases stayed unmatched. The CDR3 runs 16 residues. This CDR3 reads CASGTSGSPTPDEQFF. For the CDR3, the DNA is TGTGCCAGCGGCACTAGCGGGAGTCCGACTCCCGATGAGCAGTTCTTC.

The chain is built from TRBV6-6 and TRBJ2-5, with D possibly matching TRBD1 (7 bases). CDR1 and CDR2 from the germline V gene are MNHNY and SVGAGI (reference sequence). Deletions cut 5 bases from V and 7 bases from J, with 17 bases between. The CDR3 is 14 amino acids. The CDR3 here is CASSRAGQEGTQYF. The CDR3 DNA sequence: TGTGCCAGCAGTAGAGCAGGACAGGAGGGGACCCAGTACTTC.

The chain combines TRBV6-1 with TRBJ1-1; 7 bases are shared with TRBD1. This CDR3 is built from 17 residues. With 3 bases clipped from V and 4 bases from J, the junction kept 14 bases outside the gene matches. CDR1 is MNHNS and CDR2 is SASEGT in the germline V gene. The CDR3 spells CASSDRQGFLSGTEAFF. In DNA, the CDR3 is TGTGCCAGCAGTGACCGACAGGGTTTCTTATCTGGCACTGAAGCTTTCTTT.

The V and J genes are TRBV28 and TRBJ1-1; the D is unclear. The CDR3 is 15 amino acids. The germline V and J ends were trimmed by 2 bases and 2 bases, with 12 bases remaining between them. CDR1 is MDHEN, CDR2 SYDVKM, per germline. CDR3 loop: CASSLMAEGNTEAFF. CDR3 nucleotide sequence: TGTGCCAGCAGTTTAATGGCCGAGGGAAACACTGAAGCTTTCTTT.

In nucleotides, the CDR3 is TGTGCCAGCACCAAGCTCCCAAGGAGCACAGATACGCAGTATTTT. The encoded protein is CASTKLPRSTDTQYF. The chain uses TRBV5-6 and TRBJ2-3; D call uncertain. The CDR3 loop spans 15 amino acids. CDR1 is SGHDT and CDR2 is YYEEEE in the germline V gene. V was trimmed by 6 bases and J by 0 bases, leaving 14 bases between them.

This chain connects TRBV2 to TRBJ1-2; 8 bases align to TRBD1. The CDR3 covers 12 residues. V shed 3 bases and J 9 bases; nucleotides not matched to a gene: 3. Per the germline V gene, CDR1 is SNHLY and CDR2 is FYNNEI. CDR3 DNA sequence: TGTGCCAGCAGTGAGAGGGACAGGAGCTACACCTTC. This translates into CASSERDRSYTF.

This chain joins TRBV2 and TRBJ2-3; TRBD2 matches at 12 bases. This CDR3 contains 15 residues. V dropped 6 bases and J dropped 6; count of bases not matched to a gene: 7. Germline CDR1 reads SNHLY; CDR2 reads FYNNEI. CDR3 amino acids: CASSARTSGIDTQYF. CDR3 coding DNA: TGTGCCAGCAGCGCCCGGACTAGCGGGATTGATACGCAGTATTTT.

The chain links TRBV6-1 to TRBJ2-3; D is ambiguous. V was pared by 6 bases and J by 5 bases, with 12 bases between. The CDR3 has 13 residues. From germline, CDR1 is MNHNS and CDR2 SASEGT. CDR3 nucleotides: TGTGCCAGCAGCCTCCTTTGGTTAGATACGCAGTATTTT. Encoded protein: CASSLLWLDTQYF.

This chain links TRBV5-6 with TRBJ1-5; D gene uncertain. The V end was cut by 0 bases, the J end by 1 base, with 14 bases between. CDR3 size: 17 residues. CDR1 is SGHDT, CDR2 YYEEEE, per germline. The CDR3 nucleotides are TGTGCCAGCAGCTTGGCCAAGGGCAGTGTGAGCAATCAGCCCCAGCATTTT. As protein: CASSLAKGSVSNQPQHF. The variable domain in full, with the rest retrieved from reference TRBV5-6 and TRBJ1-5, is DAGVTQSPTHLIKTRGQQVTLRCSPKSGHDTVSWYQQALGQGPQFIFQYYEEEERQRGNFPDRFSGHQFPNYSSELNVNALLLGDSALYLCASSLAKGSVSNQPQHFGDGTRLSIL.

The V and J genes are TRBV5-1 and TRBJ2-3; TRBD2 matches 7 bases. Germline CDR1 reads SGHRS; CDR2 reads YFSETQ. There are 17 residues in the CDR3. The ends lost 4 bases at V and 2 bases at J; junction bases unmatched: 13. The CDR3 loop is CASSRGEAGEYTDTQYF. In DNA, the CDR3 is TGCGCCAGCAGCCGTGGTGAGGCGGGAGAATACACAGATACGCAGTATTTT.